This TCR beta chain originates from a study of blood T cell repertoires in COVID-19. Across the study: The United States, Italy and Spain were the sources of the acute and convalescent COVID-19 samples. The cDNA or gDNA used as material had been derived from T cells, B-cell-depleted T cells, or PBMCs.

Original processing methods: Quantification of nucleated cells was approximated via reference gene primer amplification. The protocol was immunoSEQ multiplex PCR, while the TCRdb copy is restricted to in-frame clones and leaves out a portion. V, J and clone size were drawn from that table, and D and trimming were deduced from the DNA. The sample has over 150,000 clones, almost 80% seen once. The CDR3 length is 15 residues. Germline V gives CDR1 SGDLS, CDR2 YYNGEE. V gave up 5 bases and J gave up 4 bases; unmatched junction bases: 7. This clone was seen more than once but under ten times. The sequenced sample consisted of peripheral blood. J is TRBJ2-5 and V is TRBV9, with TRBD2 identical over 11 bases. The TCR comes from a woman between 65 and 79 years old with acute or convalescent COVID-19. The CDR3 spells CASRKTSGSSETQYF. CDR3 DNA: TGTGCCAGCAGGAAAACTAGCGGGAGTTCAGAGACCCAGTACTTC. The complete variable domain, with remaining parts taken from reference TRBV9 and TRBJ2-5, reads DSGVTQTPKHLITATGQRVTLRCSPRSGDLSVYWYQQSLDQGLQFLIQYYNGEERAKGNILERFSAQQFPDLHSELNLSSLELGDSALYFCASRKTSGSSETQYFGPGTRLLVL.